This T cell receptor (beta chain) was recorded in a study of blood T cell repertoires in COVID-19. Here immunoSEQ multiplex PCR was the method, and the copy in TCRdb shows in-frame clones only, minus some. Of around 230,000 clones listed, around 88% are singletons. From germline, CDR1 is MNHEY and CDR2 SVGAGI. The CDR3 loop spans 15 amino acids. Losses at the gene ends were 6 bases for V and 5 bases for J; bases not matched to a gene: 10. This TCR was recovered from a woman between 35 and 50 years old with acute COVID-19. Sequences were obtained from PBMCs or T cells enriched from blood (not recorded which). The chain joins TRBV6-5 to TRBJ1-3, with 7 positions matching TRBD1. The CDR3, as DNA: TGTGCCAGCAGCCCGACAGGGAAACTGAGAAACACCATATATTTT. Amino acids: CASSPTGKLRNTIYF.